This entry lists 21 T cell receptor beta chains sequenced from one sample in a study of blood T cell repertoires in COVID-19. Sequenced by immunoSEQ multiplex PCR; TCRdb stores in-frame clones only, minus some. The data hold 150,000 to 200,000 clones, with more than 60% observed a single time. The specimen sequenced was peripheral blood. Source of these receptors: a man in his fifties or sixties with acute or convalescent COVID-19.

This sequence joins TRBV24-1 and TRBJ2-2; 9 nucleotides line up with TRBD1. The CDR3 runs 16 residues. Germline loops: CDR1 KGHDR, CDR2 SFDVKD. The junction had 8 bases not matched to a gene; V was cut back by 6 bases and J by 4 bases. The CDR3 coding sequence is TGTGCCACCAGTCAAATGGGACAGGGAGTCACCGGGGAGCTGTTTTTT. Translation: CATSQMGQGVTGELFF.

V and J are TRBV7-6 and TRBJ1-1; 10 positions match TRBD1. V lost 4 bases to trimming and J lost 5 bases; unmatched junction nucleotides: 4. This CDR3 has 14 residues. Germline V gene sequence: CDR1 SGHVS, CDR2 FNYEAQ. The CDR3 loop reads CASSSTGGGTEAFF. The DNA for the CDR3 is TGTGCCAGCAGCTCGACAGGGGGCGGGACTGAAGCTTTCTTT.

V gene TRBV7-3 combines with J gene TRBJ1-1; D gene unclear. Per the germline V gene, CDR1 is SGHTA and CDR2 is FQGTGA. The CDR3 loop spans 14 amino acids. Trimming pared 0 bases from V and 4 bases from J, leaving 9 bases between. CDR3 sequence: CASSLTGSGTEAFF. In DNA form, the CDR3 reads TGTGCCAGCAGCTTAACAGGGAGTGGCACTGAAGCTTTCTTT.

This clone was detected only a few times. The genes are TRBV29-1 and TRBJ1-1, with 7 bases identical to TRBD1. The V segment lost 2 bases and the J segment 5 bases; nucleotides outside the gene matches: 2. Germline assignment: CDR1 SQVTM and CDR2 ANQGSEA. The CDR3 totals 12 residues. The chain's CDR3 is CSVEPGGTEAFF. In nucleotides, the CDR3 is TGCAGCGTTGAACCAGGGGGGACTGAAGCTTTCTTT.

In this sample, this clone turned up once. The chain is built from TRBV4-1 and TRBJ1-1, with a tentative D call TRBD1 (5 bases). With 3 bases removed from V and 4 bases from J, the gap between germline ends came to 18 bases. Germline-derived CDR1 and CDR2 are MGHRA and YSYEKL. CDR3 length: 16 amino acids. CDR3 amino acids: CASSHPLGGLGTEAFF. Written as DNA, the CDR3 is TGCGCCAGCAGCCACCCCCTGGGGGGGTTGGGCACTGAAGCTTTCTTT.

The V gene is TRBV5-6, the J gene TRBJ2-2; D may be TRBD1 (5 bases). The CDR3 extends over 13 amino acids. The germline V gene encodes CDR1 SGHDT and CDR2 YYEEEE. V lost 0 bases, J lost 7 bases, and 7 bases lay in between. As DNA, the CDR3 is TGTGCCAGCAGCTTGGGAACAGGCGGGGAGCTGTTTTTT. Translating it yields CASSLGTGGELFF. Variable domain in full (rest from reference TRBV5-6 and TRBJ2-2): DAGVTQSPTHLIKTRGQQVTLRCSPKSGHDTVSWYQQALGQGPQFIFQYYEEEERQRGNFPDRFSGHQFPNYSSELNVNALLLGDSALYLCASSLGTGGELFFGEGSRLTVL.

This chain uses TRBV30 with TRBJ2-3; no firm D call. Per the germline V gene, CDR1 is GTSNPN and CDR2 is SVGIG (reference sequence). The V end lost 4 bases, the J end lost 0 bases, and 11 bases lay between the germline ends. The CDR3 totals 14 residues. The CDR3 nucleotides read TGTGCCTGGACCGATCTTAGAAGCACAGATACGCAGTATTTT. It codes for CAWTDLRSTDTQYF.

This clone was counted only a few times. This rearrangement joins TRBV6-2 or TRBV6-3 to TRBJ2-1; D remains unclear. CDR1 MNHEY and CDR2 SVGEGT come from the germline V gene. CDR3 length equals 14 residues. V lost 6 bases and J lost 0, with 9 bases in between. CDR3 in DNA: TGTGCCAGCAGCTTTACCAGCTCCTACAATGAGCAGTTCTTC. This translates into CASSFTSSYNEQFF.

This sequence joins TRBV20-1 and TRBJ2-7, with 7 nucleotides matching TRBD2. Germline loops: CDR1 DFQATT, CDR2 SNEGSKA (reference sequence). This CDR3 is built from 15 residues. J gave up 0 bases and V 3 bases, and 8 bases lay outside the gene matches. Written as DNA, the CDR3 is TGCAGTGCTAGTGCGCGGGGGTCGTTCTCCTACGAGCAGTACTTC. It codes for CSASARGSFSYEQYF.

The chain has TRBV3-1 (or the pseudogene TRBV3-2) and TRBJ1-5; D not certain. V dropped 3 bases and J dropped 0 bases, with 12 bases sitting between them. CDR3 length: 16 residues. Looked up from germline, CDR1 is LGHDT and CDR2 is YNNKEL (reference sequence). The chain's CDR3 is CASSQGRSNSNQPQHF. The CDR3, as DNA: TGTGCCAGCAGCCAGGGCAGGTCTAATAGCAATCAGCCCCAGCATTTT.

The chain links TRBV2 to TRBJ1-6; 8 nucleotides align to TRBD1. This CDR3 comprises 15 residues. The J segment lost 6 bases and the V segment lost 2 bases, leaving 3 bases of the junction unmatched. Germline CDR1 reads SNHLY; CDR2 reads FYNNEI. The CDR3 DNA reads TGTGCCAGCAGTGAAAGGACAGGGACTAATTCACCCCTCCACTTT. It yields the protein CASSERTGTNSPLHF.

This chain joins TRBV12-3 or TRBV12-4 and TRBJ1-2; 11 positions agree with TRBD1. The CDR3 is made up of 12 amino acids. V shed 4 bases and J 13 bases; nucleotides not matched to a gene: 5. The CDR3 DNA is TGTGCCAGCAGTTGGGACAGGGGGTCTCTCACCTTC. It codes for CASSWDRGSLTF.

On this clone itself: The junction departs from germline at one end; a sequencing error may be responsible. V gene TRBV2 combines with J gene TRBJ2-1, with 11 bases aligning to TRBD2. Germline V gives CDR1 SNHLY, CDR2 FYNNEI. This CDR3 comprises 19 residues. DNA of the CDR3: TGTGCCAGCAGCGAAGGGGCACTAGCGGGGGAGAGCTCCTACAATGAGCAGTTCTTC. Amino acid sequence: CASSEGALAGESSYNEQFF.

The chain carries TRBV12-5 and TRBJ1-1, with D hard to call. The germline CDR1 and CDR2 sequences are LGHNT and FRNRAP. The CDR3 extends over 13 amino acids. Between the trimmed V and J ends, which lost 3 bases and 5 bases, there was a span of 10 bases. CDR3 bases: TGTGCTAGTGGTTTCGCGGTGTCGACTGAAGCTTTCTTT. It is translated as CASGFAVSTEAFF. Combining the CDR3 with reference TRBV12-5 and TRBJ1-1 gives the whole variable domain DARVTQTPRHKVTEMGQEVTMRCQPILGHNTVFWYRQTMMQGLELLAYFRNRAPLDDSGMPKDRFSAEMPDATLATLKIQPSEPRDSAVYFCASGFAVSTEAFFGQGTRLTVV.

Here the CDR3 DNA reads TGTGCCAGCAGTCGGACGACAGGGGGAAGACAAGAGACCCAGTACTTC. This codes for CASSRTTGGRQETQYF. This chain uses TRBV7-8 with TRBJ2-5, with TRBD1 matching over 9 bases. The V segment lost 6 bases and the J segment 2 bases; nucleotides outside the gene matches: 10. The CDR3 spans 16 residues. Germline CDR1 and CDR2: SGHVS and FQNEAQ.

The genes are TRBV24-1 and TRBJ1-1; D perhaps matches TRBD1 (5 bases). This CDR3 comprises 13 residues. V lost 6 bases and J lost 5, with 12 bases in between. CDR1 is KGHDR, CDR2 SFDVKD, per germline. CDR3 residues: CATSQGTWTEAFF. The CDR3 nucleotides read TGTGCCACCAGTCAGGGTACTTGGACTGAAGCTTTCTTT.

The chain carries TRBV6-5 and TRBJ1-6; TRBD1 matches at 8 bases. Germline values: CDR1 MNHEY, CDR2 SVGAGI. The CDR3 runs 16 residues. With V trimmed by 2 bases and J by 10 bases, 10 bases remained unmatched. This CDR3 reads CASSYDSAGGRSPLHF. CDR3 coding DNA: TGTGCCAGCAGTTACGATTCGGCAGGGGGCCGGTCACCCCTCCACTTT.

V gene TRBV5-1 combines with J gene TRBJ2-2; D is unclear. CDR1 and CDR2 (germline): SGHRS, YFSETQ. V lost 5 bases and J 0 bases, leaving 5 bases between the germline ends. The CDR3 runs 13 residues. DNA of the CDR3: TGCGCCAGCAGGAGTGCGAACACCGGGGAGCTGTTTTTT. It codes for CASRSANTGELFF.

The chain combines TRBV4-1 with TRBJ2-5; 7 bases map to TRBD1. This CDR3 contains 15 residues. Per the germline V gene, CDR1 is MGHRA and CDR2 is YSYEKL. V shed 4 bases, J shed 1 base, and the junction held 6 bases outside the gene matches. DNA of the CDR3: TGCGCCAGCAGCCGAGGTAGGGACAGCCAAGAGACCCAGTACTTC. Translated, it gives CASSRGRDSQETQYF.

This clone was counted once. The gene calls are TRBV19 and TRBJ1-1; tentatively, D is TRBD1 (6 bases). The germline CDR1 and CDR2 sequences are LNHDA and SQIVND (reference sequence). V lost 2 bases and J lost 1, with 11 bases in between. The CDR3 extends over 15 amino acids. The CDR3 DNA follows: TGTGCCAGTAGTATAAATGCAGGGGAGAACACTGAAGCTTTCTTT. It codes for CASSINAGENTEAFF.

At least ten counts were recorded for this clone. The chain joins TRBV5-6 to TRBJ1-1; 7 nucleotides match TRBD1. CDR3 length equals 15 residues. Germline values: CDR1 SGHDT, CDR2 YYEEEE. Unmatched junction bases numbered 5, after V lost 2 bases and J lost 1 base. The CDR3 spells CASSFETGRNTEAFF. The CDR3 DNA reads TGTGCCAGCAGCTTCGAGACAGGGCGGAACACTGAAGCTTTCTTT.